The rows below give T cell receptor beta chains drawn from one sample of a study of shared clonotypes between healthy human individuals. Clones were read by immunoSEQ multiplex PCR, and TCRdb kept only the in-frame ones, dropping some. This table has about 2.4 million clones, roughly 93% appearing once. The specimen sequenced was naive CD4+ T cells from PBMCs. Source of these receptors: a man in his late teens or twenties in good health. Some clones in this sample may be carry-over from other donors' samples. The CDR3 runs from the conserved cysteine through the conserved F or W. The order of the fields is CDR3 DNA, CDR3 protein, V gene, CDR3 length, D gene, J gene. A D gene is named only where the DNA matches it firmly.

cdr3_nt: TGTGCCAGCAGCCTTAACTTCGACCTGGGGGGAGGCTACACCTTC; cdr3_aa: CASSLNFDLGGGYTF; v_call: TRBV5-4; cdr3_length: 15; d_call: NA; j_call: TRBJ1-2
cdr3_nt: TGTGCCAGCAGCTCCGGGACTAGCGGGAGGTACGGTGAGCAGTTCTTC; cdr3_aa: CASSSGTSGRYGEQFF; v_call: TRBV28; cdr3_length: 16; d_call: TRBD2; j_call: TRBJ2-1
cdr3_nt: TGTGCCAGCAGCTTGGATTGGGGGAATAGCAATCAGCCCCAGCATTTT; cdr3_aa: CASSLDWGNSNQPQHF; v_call: TRBV5-8; cdr3_length: 16; d_call: NA; j_call: TRBJ1-5
cdr3_nt: TGTGCCAGCAGTTTATCGATCGAAAGGACCCCCGGGGGGGCCAACGTCCTGACTTTC; cdr3_aa: CASSLSIERTPGGANVLTF; v_call: TRBV27; cdr3_length: 19; d_call: NA; j_call: TRBJ2-6
cdr3_nt: TGTGCCAGCAGTTTAGGGGGCAGGGGGTTCCAAGGTTGGCAGTTCTTC; cdr3_aa: CASSLGGRGFQGWQFF; v_call: TRBV28; cdr3_length: 16; d_call: TRBD1; j_call: TRBJ2-1
cdr3_nt: TGTGCCAGCAGTAAAGGGGGGAACACTGAAGCTTTCTTT; cdr3_aa: CASSKGGNTEAFF; v_call: TRBV6-4; cdr3_length: 13; d_call: NA; j_call: TRBJ1-1
cdr3_nt: TGTGCCAGCAGAAGGACCGGGACAGGGGGTCTGTCTGGAAACACCATATATTTT; cdr3_aa: CASRRTGTGGLSGNTIYF; v_call: TRBV28; cdr3_length: 18; d_call: TRBD1; j_call: TRBJ1-3
cdr3_nt: TGTGCCAGTAGTATAAGGTCAGGGGCCTACGAGCAGTACTTC; cdr3_aa: CASSIRSGAYEQYF; v_call: TRBV19; cdr3_length: 14; d_call: NA; j_call: TRBJ2-7
cdr3_nt: TGTGCCAGCAGTCCCTATAGGGGGGGGTCCCAGCATTTT; cdr3_aa: CASSPYRGGSQHF; v_call: TRBV28; cdr3_length: 13; d_call: NA; j_call: TRBJ1-5
cdr3_nt: TGTGCCAGCTCACCAACGACAGGGGTAGGCAAAAACATTCAGTACTTC; cdr3_aa: CASSPTTGVGKNIQYF; v_call: TRBV18; cdr3_length: 16; d_call: TRBD1; j_call: TRBJ2-4
cdr3_nt: TGTGCCAGCTCACCGTGGACAGGGGCCGGTACCTACGAGCAGTACTTC; cdr3_aa: CASSPWTGAGTYEQYF; v_call: TRBV18; cdr3_length: 16; d_call: TRBD1; j_call: TRBJ2-7